Listed below are T cell receptor beta chains from one sample, sequenced in a study of blood T cell repertoires in COVID-19. Only in-frame clones appear in the TCRdb table, and some are missing; sequencing was by immunoSEQ multiplex PCR. The profile shows over 250,000 clones, about nine tenths of them singletons. The sample consisted of peripheral blood. The source of these receptors is a woman aged 25-40 years with COVID-19, enrolled during active disease. CDR3s include the opening cysteine and the closing phenylalanine or tryptophan. D genes are given only for firm matches. Not all rows give a size; the values are once, few, many and, for expanded clones, a class.

size: -; D: TRBD2; V: TRBV10-3; J: TRBJ2-2; CDR3: CATTSALGHAGELFF; DNA: TGTGCCACGACTAGCGCCTTAGGGCATGCCGGGGAGCTGTTTTTT
size: -; D: -; V: TRBV19; J: TRBJ1-2; CDR3: CASSIPSGELSYGYTF; DNA: TGTGCCAGTAGTATACCCTCGGGGGAGTTGAGCTATGGCTACACCTTC
size: -; D: -; V: TRBV5-1; J: TRBJ2-5; CDR3: CASSLNRETQYF; DNA: TGCGCCAGCAGCTTGAATCGGGAGACCCAGTACTTC
size: -; D: -; V: TRBV5-1; J: TRBJ1-1; CDR3: CASSLAGQRNTEAFF; DNA: TGCGCCAGCAGCTTGGCGGGACAAAGAAACACTGAAGCTTTCTTT
size: once; D: -; V: TRBV9; J: TRBJ2-5; CDR3: CASSVNRDGSEETQYF; DNA: TGTGCCAGCAGCGTAAACCGGGACGGGAGTGAGGAGACCCAGTACTTC
size: -; D: TRBD1; V: TRBV29-1; J: TRBJ1-1; CDR3: CSVGPLGGPNTEAFF; DNA: TGCAGCGTCGGCCCCCTAGGGGGCCCGAACACTGAAGCTTTCTTT
size: -; D: TRBD2; V: TRBV15; J: TRBJ2-1; CDR3: CATSRGASRGGLYYNEQFF; DNA: TGTGCCACCAGCAGAGGAGCGAGTCGGGGGGGTCTCTACTACAATGAGCAGTTCTTC
size: -; D: -; V: TRBV7-2; J: TRBJ2-7; CDR3: CASSLRVTGHNYEQYF; DNA: TGTGCCAGCAGCCTACGGGTAACAGGACATAACTACGAGCAGTACTTC
size: -; D: -; V: TRBV6-6; J: TRBJ2-2; CDR3: CASSYLAGQNTGELFF; DNA: TGTGCCAGCAGTTACCTGGCAGGGCAGAACACCGGGGAGCTGTTTTTT
size: -; D: TRBD2; V: TRBV6-4; J: TRBJ2-3; CDR3: CAGSDSPAGDVDTQYF; DNA: TGTGCCGGCAGTGACAGTCCAGCGGGAGATGTAGATACGCAGTATTTT
size: once; D: TRBD2; V: TRBV27; J: TRBJ2-2; CDR3: CASSPFGTSGTNTGELFF; DNA: TGTGCCAGCAGTCCCTTCGGGACTAGCGGGACGAACACCGGGGAGCTGTTTTTT